The 25 T cell receptor beta chains presented below share a single source sample, sequenced in a study of HIV-infected patients and healthy controls. Reverse transcription used approximately 500 ng RNA and constant-region primers for alpha and beta. Each of the alpha and beta chains got its own library through chain-specific third strand synthesis with indices. Using its own MiXCR run on the 5' RACE reads, TCRdb lists one record per CDR3 protein. The sample consists of over 5,000 distinct CDR3 sequences, 20% of them appearing once. Antiretroviral therapy had run roughly three months, about 14 weeks, before follow-up blood collection. All unsorted peripheral T cells were captured because whole blood was used without fractionation. The material was blood, obtained during antiretroviral therapy. The receptors shown here come from an adult with HIV infection.

This clonotype has at least ten counts. The chain joins TRBV27 to TRBJ1-5; D is uncertain. With 4 bases removed from V and 4 bases from J, the gap between germline ends came to 11 bases. Per germline, CDR1 MNHEY and CDR2 SMNVEV (reference sequence). The CDR3 length is 14 residues. CDR3 sequence: CASSSPGRNQPQHF. CDR3 in DNA: TGTGCCAGCAGTTCACCAGGCCGAAATCAGCCCCAGCATTTT.

The chain is built from TRBV2 and TRBJ2-5; the match to TRBD2 covers 11 bases. Germline CDR1 and CDR2: SNHLY and FYNNEI. This CDR3 spans 17 amino acids. V lost 3 bases, J lost 1 base, and 7 bases stayed unmatched. The DNA for the CDR3 is TGTGCCAGCAGTGACCCCGGGACTAGCGGTTTCCAAGAGACCCAGTACTTC. As protein: CASSDPGTSGFQETQYF.

This sequence joins TRBV19 and TRBJ1-1; perhaps TRBD1 as D (6 bases). Germline V gene sequence: CDR1 LNHDA, CDR2 SQIVND (reference sequence). Trimming removed 3 bases at V and 4 bases at J, with 12 bases between. The CDR3 has 14 amino acids. This CDR3 is CASSIGGFGTEAFF. The CDR3 DNA reads as TGTGCCAGTAGTATTGGGGGCTTCGGCACTGAAGCTTTCTTT.

Within the sample, this clonotype is medium-sized. The V gene is TRBV10-3, the J gene TRBJ2-5; the D is unclear. With 2 bases removed from V and 5 bases from J, the gap between germline ends came to 3 bases. The CDR3 has 11 amino acids. Looked up from germline, CDR1 is ENHRY and CDR2 is SYGVKD. CDR3 sequence reads: CAISEQETQYF. CDR3 DNA: TGTGCCATCAGTGAGCAGGAGACCCAGTACTTC.

By share of the sample, this clonotype is medium-sized. V is TRBV6-1 and J is TRBJ1-2; 8 bases line up with TRBD1. CDR1 MNHNS and CDR2 SASEGT come from the germline V gene. The trim removed 8 bases at V and 8 bases at J, leaving 13 bases unmatched. The CDR3 spans 14 residues. The CDR3 here is CASCERAWTGGYTF. Written as DNA, the CDR3 is TGTGCCAGCTGCGAAAGAGCCTGGACAGGGGGCTACACCTTC.

This clonotype was counted ten times or more. The rearrangement uses TRBV7-8 and TRBJ2-7, with D unresolved. The germline V gene encodes CDR1 SGHVS and CDR2 FQNEAQ. V lost 3 bases and J 0 bases, leaving 12 bases between the germline ends. The CDR3 length is 15 residues. The CDR3 loop is CASSLISSSSYEQYF. DNA of the CDR3: TGTGCCAGCAGCTTGATATCCTCGAGCTCCTACGAGCAGTACTTC.

This clonotype is medium-sized (0.01 to 0.1%) by share. J is TRBJ1-1 and V is TRBV29-1; D is unresolved. The germline gives CDR1 SQVTM, CDR2 ANQGSEA. Deletions cut 4 bases from V and 4 bases from J, with 10 bases between. The CDR3 length is 12 residues. This CDR3 reads CSVGGPPTEAFF. CDR3 bases: TGCAGCGTTGGGGGTCCCCCCACTGAAGCTTTCTTT.

By its share, this clonotype is medium-sized (0.01 to 0.1%). The chain carries TRBV29-1 and TRBJ1-2; unclear D gene. The CDR3 is made up of 14 amino acids. CDR1 and CDR2 from the germline V gene are SQVTM and ANQGSEA. Deletions cut 0 bases from V and 8 bases from J, with 16 bases between. The CDR3: CSVEDLKTAGGYTF. CDR3 nucleotide sequence: TGCAGCGTTGAAGATCTTAAGACGGCAGGCGGCTACACCTTC.

The table lists this clonotype with a few counts. The chain uses TRBV11-2 and TRBJ2-1; D might be TRBD2 (5 bases). This CDR3 is built from 15 residues. Germline CDR1 reads SGHAT; CDR2 reads FQNNGV. V lost 0 bases, J lost 5 bases, and 11 bases lay in between. This chain's CDR3 is CASSLDRGSNNEQFF. CDR3 DNA sequence: TGTGCCAGCAGCTTAGATCGAGGGAGCAACAATGAGCAGTTCTTC.

This clonotype was seen many times. The chain is built from TRBV7-8 and TRBJ2-1; unclear D gene. CDR1 is SGHVS, CDR2 FQNEAQ, per germline. The CDR3 loop spans 14 amino acids. V gave up 3 bases and J gave up 6 bases, with 12 bases separating them. In nucleotides, the CDR3 is TGTGCCAGCAGCTTTATGGGCTCGATCAATGAGCAGTTCTTC. It translates to CASSFMGSINEQFF.

This clonotype appeared once. A much larger clone differs from this one at a single base, so this may be a read error. This chain uses TRBV5-5 with TRBJ2-3; D uncertain. This CDR3 has 15 amino acids. V lost 0 bases, J lost 10 bases, and 18 bases lay in between. CDR1 is SGHKS and CDR2 is YYEKEE in the germline V gene (reference sequence). The CDR3 DNA reads as TGTGCCAGCAGCTTGGTAGCAACTCCCCCCGATGCGCAGTATTTT. It specifies CASSLVATPPDAQYF.

In its sample, this clonotype ranks as medium-sized. This chain links TRBV29-1 with TRBJ2-5; the D gene is possibly TRBD1 (6 bases). V gave up 7 bases and J gave up 2 bases, with 11 bases separating them. Per the germline V gene, CDR1 is SQVTM and CDR2 is ANQGSEA. This CDR3 has 12 amino acids. In nucleotides, the CDR3 is TGCAGCGGTGGACAGAGACAAGAGACCCAGTACTTC. It encodes CSGGQRQETQYF.

With respect to this clonotype: Possible read error: a much larger clone is one base away. The chain couples TRBV20-1 to TRBJ2-1; D call uncertain. This CDR3 comprises 17 residues. V lost 0 bases to trimming and J lost 0 bases, with 15 bases between them. The V gene's germline CDR1 is DFQATT and CDR2 SNEGSKA (reference sequence). CDR3 sequence reads: CSARDLTVISSYNEQFF. The CDR3 DNA sequence: TGCAGTGCTAGAGATTTGACGGTGATCAGCTCCTACAATGAGCAGTTCTTC.

V gene TRBV19 combines with J gene TRBJ2-3, with TRBD2 identical over 10 bases. The CDR3 sequence is 16 residues long. V gave up 2 bases and J gave up 5 bases; unmatched junction bases: 7. Germline V gene lookup returns CDR1 LNHDA and CDR2 SQIVND (reference sequence). The DNA for the CDR3 is TGTGCCAGTAGTATAAACCTAGCGGGGGCGGGAGATACGCAGTATTTT. Encoded protein: CASSINLAGAGDTQYF.

This clonotype is classed as medium-sized. This chain connects TRBV5-1 to TRBJ2-5, with TRBD1 matching over 7 bases. Germline V gene lookup returns CDR1 SGHRS and CDR2 YFSETQ. V lost 1 base and J lost 2; bases outside the gene matches: 5. The CDR3 is 15 amino acids. The CDR3 reads CASSLTTGWQETQYF. For the CDR3, the DNA is TGCGCCAGCAGCTTGACGACAGGGTGGCAAGAGACCCAGTACTTC.

This clonotype is medium-sized within its sample. This sequence joins TRBV12-3 or TRBV12-4 and TRBJ2-5; D not certain. Trimming removed 3 bases at V and 3 bases at J, with 2 bases between. The CDR3 runs 11 residues. CDR3 nucleotide sequence: TGTGCCAGCAGTTTCGAAGAGACCCAGTACTTC. Its protein product is CASSFEETQYF.

By share, this clonotype counts as medium-sized. The chain employs TRBV12-3 or TRBV12-4 and TRBJ2-2; 8 bases map to TRBD1. Trimming removed 6 bases from V and 7 bases from J; junction bases left unmatched: 4. CDR3 length: 13 residues. The CDR3 loop is CASSMDRVGELFF. Here the CDR3 DNA reads TGTGCCAGCAGCATGGACAGGGTCGGGGAGCTGTTTTTT.

By share, this clonotype ranks as medium-sized (0.01 to 0.1%). The V call is TRBV4-2, the J call TRBJ2-3; maybe TRBD2 (6 bases). The V end lost 0 bases, the J end lost 7 bases, and 14 bases lay between the germline ends. This CDR3 comprises 15 residues. CDR1 is LGHNA and CDR2 is YNFKEQ in the germline V gene. CDR3 nucleotide sequence: TGTGCCAGCAGCCAAGACGGGGATAGCGGAAATACGCAGTATTTT. Protein product: CASSQDGDSGNTQYF.

This clonotype is labeled medium-sized (0.01 to 0.1%). The V and J genes are TRBV7-6 and TRBJ2-3; TRBD2 aligns across 10 bases. The V segment lost 5 bases and the J segment 1 base; nucleotides outside the gene matches: 9. Germline-derived CDR1 and CDR2 are SGHVS and FNYEAQ. This CDR3 comprises 17 residues. This CDR3 reads CASSAHQRGGGTDTQYF. CDR3 bases: TGTGCCAGCAGCGCGCATCAGCGGGGGGGCGGCACAGATACGCAGTATTTT.

About this clonotype: A junction end diverges from the germline sequence, so it may reflect a read error. V and J are TRBV2 and TRBJ2-7; D unresolved. This CDR3 spans 15 amino acids. CDR1 is SNHLY, CDR2 FYNNEI, per germline. The CDR3 nucleotides are TGTGCCAGAAGTGACGTTTCAGTTGCCCCCTACGAGCAGTACTTC. Protein: CARSDVSVAPYEQYF. The full variable domain, with the rest looked up from reference TRBV2 and TRBJ2-7, is EPEVTQTPSHQVTQMGQEVILRCVPISNHLYFYWYRQILGQKVEFLVSFYNNEISEKSEIFDDQFSVERPDGSNFTLKIRSTKLEDSAMYFCARSDVSVAPYEQYFGPGTRLTVT.

This clonotype showed up just a few times. Mismatch with germline at one junction end may stem from a read error. This chain links TRBV30 with TRBJ1-5; no definite D call. CDR3 length: 13 amino acids. Looked up from germline, CDR1 is GTSNPN and CDR2 is SVGIG (reference sequence). The chain's CDR3 is CAWSVSPNQTQHF. CDR3 coding DNA: TGTGCCTGGAGTGTCTCCCCCAATCAGACCCAGCATTTT.

In this sample, this clonotype turned up many times. The chain links TRBV19 to TRBJ1-1; D is unresolved. The CDR3 extends over 11 amino acids. Trimming took 8 bases from V and 1 from J, leaving 5 bases between them. Germline values: CDR1 LNHDA, CDR2 SQIVND (reference sequence). CDR3 nucleotides: TGTGCCAGTTTTAAGAACACTGAAGCTTTCTTT. Translating gives CASFKNTEAFF. Together with reference TRBV19 and TRBJ1-1, the CDR3 gives the full variable domain: DGGITQSPKYLFRKEGQNVTLSCEQNLNHDAMYWYRQDPGQGLRLIYYSQIVNDFQKGDIAEGYSVSREKKESFPLTVTSAQKNPTAFYLCASFKNTEAFFGQGTRLTVV.

On this clonotype itself: A read error may produce the germline difference seen at one junction end. The chain carries TRBV7-2 and TRBJ1-5; the D gene is possibly TRBD1 (5 bases). CDR1 is SGHTA and CDR2 is FQGNSA in the germline V gene. The CDR3 sequence is 14 residues long. CDR3: CASSFSGLGQPKHF. As DNA, the CDR3 is TGTGCCAGCAGCTTTTCGGGGCTGGGCCAGCCCAAGCATTTT.

This clonotype is labeled as medium-sized. The chain joins TRBV29-1 to TRBJ2-4, with D perhaps matching TRBD1 (6 bases). Trimming removed 5 bases at V and 6 bases at J, with 17 bases between. The CDR3 length is 14 residues. From germline, CDR1 is SQVTM and CDR2 ANQGSEA. The CDR3 loop is CSVTGGGATNIQYF. The CDR3 region has the DNA TGCAGCGTTACGGGTGGGGGCGCGACAAACATTCAGTACTTC.

The genes are TRBV15 and TRBJ2-1; 7 bases are a match to TRBD1. The CDR3 is 16 amino acids. Trimming took 3 bases from V and 7 from J; bases not matched to a gene: 12. Germline V gene sequence: CDR1 LNHNV, CDR2 YYDKDF (reference sequence). The CDR3 DNA reads TGTGCCACCAGCAGTTTAAGGGGGCTCGACGAAAATGAGCAGTTCTTC. Amino acid sequence: CATSSLRGLDENEQFF.